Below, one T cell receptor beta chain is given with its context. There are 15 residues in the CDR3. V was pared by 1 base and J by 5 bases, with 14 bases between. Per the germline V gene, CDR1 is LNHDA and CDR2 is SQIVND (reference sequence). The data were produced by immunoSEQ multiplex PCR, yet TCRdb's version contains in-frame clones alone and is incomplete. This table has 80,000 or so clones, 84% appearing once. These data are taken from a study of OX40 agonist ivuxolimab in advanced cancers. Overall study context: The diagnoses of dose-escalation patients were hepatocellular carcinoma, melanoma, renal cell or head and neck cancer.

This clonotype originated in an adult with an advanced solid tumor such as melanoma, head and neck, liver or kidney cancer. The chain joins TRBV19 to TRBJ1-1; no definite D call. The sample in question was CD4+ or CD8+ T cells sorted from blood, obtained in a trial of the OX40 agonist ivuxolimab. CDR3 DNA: TGTGCCAGTAGTATAGGCCAGAATTGGAAGACTGAAGCTTTCTTT. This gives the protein CASSIGQNWKTEAFF.